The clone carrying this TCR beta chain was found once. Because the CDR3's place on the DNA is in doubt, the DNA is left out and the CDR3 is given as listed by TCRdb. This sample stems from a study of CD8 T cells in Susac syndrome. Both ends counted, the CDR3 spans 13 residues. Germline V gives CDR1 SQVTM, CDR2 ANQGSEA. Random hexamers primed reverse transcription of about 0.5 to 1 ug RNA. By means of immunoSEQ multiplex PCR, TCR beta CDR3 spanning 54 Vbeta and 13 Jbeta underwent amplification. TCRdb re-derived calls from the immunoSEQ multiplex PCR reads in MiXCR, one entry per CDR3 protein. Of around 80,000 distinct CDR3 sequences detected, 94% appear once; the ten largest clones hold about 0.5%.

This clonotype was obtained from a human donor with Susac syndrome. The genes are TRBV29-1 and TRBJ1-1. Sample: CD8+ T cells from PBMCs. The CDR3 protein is CSEVAFGSTEVFF.